The T cell receptor beta chain under discussion was sequenced for a study of blood T cell repertoires in COVID-19. Across the study: The United States, Italy and Spain supplied acute and convalescent COVID-19 samples. Sources were T cells, B-cell-depleted T cells, or PBMCs; the material itself was cDNA or gDNA.

Trimming left V 4 bases short and J 4 bases short, with 16 bases between. The germline V gene encodes CDR1 MGHRA and CDR2 YSYEKL. The CDR3 covers 16 residues. How the authors handled the data: Estimation of nucleated cell counts was performed using reference gene primer amplification. TCRdb's table, derived via immunoSEQ multiplex PCR, lists solely in-frame clones and lacks some. V and J calls and clone size are copied from that table; D and trimming were computed from the DNA. The sample lists about 140,000 clones, over 70% occurring once. The clonotype comes from a man in his sixties or seventies who had recovered from COVID-19. J is TRBJ1-4 and V is TRBV4-1; possible D gene TRBD1, 6 bases. The sample was peripheral blood. The CDR3 DNA follows: TGCGCCAGCAGCCCAACTCCAGGACAGTTTAATGAAAAACTGTTTTTT. It specifies CASSPTPGQFNEKLFF.